Sequencing of this TCR beta chain was carried out in a study of T cells in Graves' hyperthyroidism and ophthalmopathy. This clonotype was observed many times. Its matching antigen is unknown. The CDR3 is 16 residues long. CDR1 and CDR2 from the germline V gene are SGHTA and FQGNSA. The V and J ends lost 2 bases and 0 bases respectively, with 11 bases between them. There were TCR beta CDR3 regions amplified from RNA transcripts. The study used the HTBI primer set for a first-round RT-PCR of the TCR CDR3. TCRdb ran MiXCR on the multiplex PCR reads and lists one entry per CDR3 protein. The sample contains more than 45,000 distinct CDR3 sequences, about 50% of which appear only once. Each person with ophthalmopathy scored at least 3 on the Clinical Activity Score, reached NOSPECS grade 4 or higher, and had been ill under 3 months. Any patient presenting with uncontrolled infection, other autoimmune disease, pregnancy or lactation was left out.

Study observations and caveats: Using 13 V-J features, a model discriminated ophthalmopathy from stable hyperthyroidism.

Sequenced material: blood. The TCR was taken from a woman in her thirties with Graves' ophthalmopathy. The chain combines TRBV7-2 with TRBJ1-3; D unclear. CDR3: CASSLNQPGSGNTIYF. The CDR3 DNA is TGTGCCAGCAGCTTAAACCAACCTGGCTCTGGAAACACCATATATTTT. Based on the CDR3 plus reference TRBV7-2 and TRBJ1-3, the full variable domain is GAGVSQSPSNKVTEKGKDVELRCDPISGHTALYWYRQSLGQGLEFLIYFQGNSAPDKSGLPSDRFSAERTGGSVSTLTIQRTQQEDSAVYLCASSLNQPGSGNTIYFGEGSWLTVV.